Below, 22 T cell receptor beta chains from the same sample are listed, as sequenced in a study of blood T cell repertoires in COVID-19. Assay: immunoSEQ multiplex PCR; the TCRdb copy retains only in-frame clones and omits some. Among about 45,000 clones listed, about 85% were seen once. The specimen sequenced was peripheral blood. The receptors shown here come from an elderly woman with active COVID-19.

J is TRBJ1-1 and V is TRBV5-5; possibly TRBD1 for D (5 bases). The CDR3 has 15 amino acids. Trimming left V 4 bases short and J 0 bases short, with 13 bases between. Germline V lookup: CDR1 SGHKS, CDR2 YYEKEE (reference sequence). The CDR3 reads CASSGTTTLNTEAFF. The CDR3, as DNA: TGTGCCAGCAGCGGGACTACAACCTTGAACACTGAAGCTTTCTTT.

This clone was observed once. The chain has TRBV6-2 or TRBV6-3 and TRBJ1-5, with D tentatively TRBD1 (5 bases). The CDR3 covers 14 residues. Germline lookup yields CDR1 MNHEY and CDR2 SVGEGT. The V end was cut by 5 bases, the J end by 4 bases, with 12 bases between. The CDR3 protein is CASSDGHPNQPQHF. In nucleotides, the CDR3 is TGTGCCAGCAGTGACGGACATCCGAATCAGCCCCAGCATTTT.

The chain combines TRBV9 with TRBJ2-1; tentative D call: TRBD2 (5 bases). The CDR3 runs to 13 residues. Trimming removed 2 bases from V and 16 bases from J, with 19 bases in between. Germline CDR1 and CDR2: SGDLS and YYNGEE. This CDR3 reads CASSVAEVGGHFF. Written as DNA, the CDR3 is TGTGCCAGCAGCGTGGCCGAAGTAGGCGGGCATTTCTTC.

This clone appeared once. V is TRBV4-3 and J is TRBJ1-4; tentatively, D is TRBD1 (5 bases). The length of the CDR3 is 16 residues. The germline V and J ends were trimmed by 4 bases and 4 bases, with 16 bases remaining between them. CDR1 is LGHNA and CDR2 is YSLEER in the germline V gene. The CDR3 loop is CASSPGPTAFNEKLFF. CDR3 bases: TGCGCCAGCAGCCCCGGACCGACAGCTTTTAATGAAAAACTGTTTTTT.

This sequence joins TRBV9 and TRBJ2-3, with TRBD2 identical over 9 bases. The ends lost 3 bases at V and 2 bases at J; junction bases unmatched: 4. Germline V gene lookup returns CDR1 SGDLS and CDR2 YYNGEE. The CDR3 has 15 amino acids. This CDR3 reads CASSGTSAATDTQYF. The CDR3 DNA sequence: TGTGCCAGCAGCGGGACTAGCGCGGCCACAGATACGCAGTATTTT.

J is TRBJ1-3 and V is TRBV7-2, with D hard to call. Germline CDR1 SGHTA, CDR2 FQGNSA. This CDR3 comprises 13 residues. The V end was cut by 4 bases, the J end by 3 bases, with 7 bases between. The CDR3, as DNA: TGTGCCAGCAGCTCCAGACTTGGAAACACCATATATTTT. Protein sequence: CASSSRLGNTIYF.

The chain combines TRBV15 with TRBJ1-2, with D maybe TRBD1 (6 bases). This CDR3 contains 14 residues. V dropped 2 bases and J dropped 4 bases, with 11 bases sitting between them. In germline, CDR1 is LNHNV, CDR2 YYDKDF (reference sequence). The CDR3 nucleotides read TGTGCCACCAGCAGAAACAGGGTCGGCTATGGCTACACCTTC. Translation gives CATSRNRVGYGYTF. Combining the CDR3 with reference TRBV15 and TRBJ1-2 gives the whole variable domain DAMVIQNPRYQVTQFGKPVTLSCSQTLNHNVMYWYQQKSSQAPKLLFHYYDKDFNNEADTPDNFQSRRPNTSFCFLDIRSPGLGDTAMYLCATSRNRVGYGYTFGSGTRLTVV.

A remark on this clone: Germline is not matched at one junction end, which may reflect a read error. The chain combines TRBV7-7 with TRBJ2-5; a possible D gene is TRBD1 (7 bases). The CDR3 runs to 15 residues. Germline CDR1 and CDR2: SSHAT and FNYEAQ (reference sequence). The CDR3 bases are TGTGCTAGCAGCTTAGGCCTACAGGGGAGGGAGACCCAGTACTTC. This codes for CASSLGLQGRETQYF.

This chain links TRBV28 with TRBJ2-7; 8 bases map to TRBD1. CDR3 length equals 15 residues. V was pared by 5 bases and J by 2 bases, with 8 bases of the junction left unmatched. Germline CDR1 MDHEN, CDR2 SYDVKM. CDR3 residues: CASSPDRGRTYEQYF. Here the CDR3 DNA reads TGTGCCAGCAGTCCCGACAGGGGCCGCACCTACGAGCAGTACTTC.

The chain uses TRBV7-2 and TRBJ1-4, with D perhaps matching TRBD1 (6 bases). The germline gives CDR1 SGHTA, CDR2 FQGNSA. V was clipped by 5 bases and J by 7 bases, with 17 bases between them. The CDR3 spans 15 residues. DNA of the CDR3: TGTGCCAGCAGCCAGAAGGGGGGGGGTGGTGAAAAACTGTTTTTT. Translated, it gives CASSQKGGGGEKLFF. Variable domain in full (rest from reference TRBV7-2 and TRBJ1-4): GAGVSQSPSNKVTEKGKDVELRCDPISGHTALYWYRQSLGQGLEFLIYFQGNSAPDKSGLPSDRFSAERTGGSVSTLTIQRTQQEDSAVYLCASSQKGGGGEKLFFGSGTQLSVL.

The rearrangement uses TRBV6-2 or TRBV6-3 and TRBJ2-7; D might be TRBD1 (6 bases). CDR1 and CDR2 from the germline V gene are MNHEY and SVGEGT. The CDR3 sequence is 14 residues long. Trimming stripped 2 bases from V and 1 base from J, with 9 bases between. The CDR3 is CASSYTGPSYEQYF. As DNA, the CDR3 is TGTGCCAGCAGTTACACAGGGCCTTCCTACGAGCAGTACTTC.

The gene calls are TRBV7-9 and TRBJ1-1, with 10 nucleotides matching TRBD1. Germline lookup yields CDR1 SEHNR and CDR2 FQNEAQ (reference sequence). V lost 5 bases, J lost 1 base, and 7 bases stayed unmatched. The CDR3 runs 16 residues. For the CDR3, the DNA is TGTGCCAGCAGCCGTAGTGGGACAGGGGAGAACACTGAAGCTTTCTTT. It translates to CASSRSGTGENTEAFF.

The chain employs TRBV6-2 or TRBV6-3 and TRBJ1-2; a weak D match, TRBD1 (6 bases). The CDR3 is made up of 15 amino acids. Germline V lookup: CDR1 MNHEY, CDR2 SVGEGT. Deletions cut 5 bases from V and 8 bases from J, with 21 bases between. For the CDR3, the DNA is TGTGCCAGCAGTGCGCTCACCAGGGGATCTGGGGGCTACACCTTC. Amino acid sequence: CASSALTRGSGGYTF.

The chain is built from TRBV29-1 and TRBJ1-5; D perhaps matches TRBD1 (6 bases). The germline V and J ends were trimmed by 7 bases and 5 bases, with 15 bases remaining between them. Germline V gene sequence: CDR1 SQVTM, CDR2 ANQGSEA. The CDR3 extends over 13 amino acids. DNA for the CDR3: TGCAGCGCGAGGGGGGGTGGCGATCAGCCCCAGCATTTT. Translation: CSARGGGDQPQHF. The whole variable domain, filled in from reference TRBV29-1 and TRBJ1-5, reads SAVISQKPSRDICQRGTSLTIQCQVDSQVTMMFWYRQQPGQSLTLIATANQGSEATYESGFVIDKFPISRPNLTFSTLTVSNMSPEDSSIYLCSARGGGDQPQHFGDGTRLSIL.

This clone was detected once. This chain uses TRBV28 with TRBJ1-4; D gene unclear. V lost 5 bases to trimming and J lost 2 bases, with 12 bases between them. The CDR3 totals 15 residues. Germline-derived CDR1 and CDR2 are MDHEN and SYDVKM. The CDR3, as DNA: TGTGCCAGCAGTCCCTGGGCCAGGACTAATGAAAAACTGTTTTTT. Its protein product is CASSPWARTNEKLFF.

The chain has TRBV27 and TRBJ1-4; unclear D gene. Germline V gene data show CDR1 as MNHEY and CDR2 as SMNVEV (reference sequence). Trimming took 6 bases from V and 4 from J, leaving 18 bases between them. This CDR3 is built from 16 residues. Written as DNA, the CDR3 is TGTGCCAGCAGCCCCCGCCTCACAGCCAGTAATGAAAAACTGTTTTTT. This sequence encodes CASSPRLTASNEKLFF.

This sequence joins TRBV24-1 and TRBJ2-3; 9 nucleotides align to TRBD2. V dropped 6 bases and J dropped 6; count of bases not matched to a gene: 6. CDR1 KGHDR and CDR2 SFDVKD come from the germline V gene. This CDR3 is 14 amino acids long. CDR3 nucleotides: TGTGCCACCAGTCCTAGCGGGGAGTTTGATACGCAGTATTTT. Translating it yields CATSPSGEFDTQYF.

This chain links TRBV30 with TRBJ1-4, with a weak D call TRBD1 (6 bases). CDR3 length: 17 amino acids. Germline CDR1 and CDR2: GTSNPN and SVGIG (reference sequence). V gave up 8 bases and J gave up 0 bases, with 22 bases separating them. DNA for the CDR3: TGTGCCAGGGGTCGTGCAGGGGCACCGACAACTAATGAAAAACTGTTTTTT. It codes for CARGRAGAPTTNEKLFF. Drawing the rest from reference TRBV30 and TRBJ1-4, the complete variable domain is SQTIHQWPATLVQPVGSPLSLECTVEGTSNPNLYWYRQAAGRGLQLLFYSVGIGQISSEVPQNLSASRPQDRQFILSSKKLLLSDSGFYLCARGRAGAPTTNEKLFFGSGTQLSVL.

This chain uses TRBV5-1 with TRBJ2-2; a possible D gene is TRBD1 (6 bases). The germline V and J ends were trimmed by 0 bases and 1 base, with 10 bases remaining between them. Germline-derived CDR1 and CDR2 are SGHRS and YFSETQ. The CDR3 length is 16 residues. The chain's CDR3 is CASSLGQGLNTGELFF. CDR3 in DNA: TGCGCCAGCAGCTTGGGGCAGGGGCTGAACACCGGGGAGCTGTTTTTT.

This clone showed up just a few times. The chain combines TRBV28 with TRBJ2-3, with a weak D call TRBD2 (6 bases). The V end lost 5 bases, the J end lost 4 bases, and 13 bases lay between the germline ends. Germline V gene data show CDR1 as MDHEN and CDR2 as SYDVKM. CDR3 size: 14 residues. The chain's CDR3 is CASSKTGLADTQYF. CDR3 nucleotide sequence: TGTGCCAGCAGTAAAACGGGACTCGCAGATACGCAGTATTTT.

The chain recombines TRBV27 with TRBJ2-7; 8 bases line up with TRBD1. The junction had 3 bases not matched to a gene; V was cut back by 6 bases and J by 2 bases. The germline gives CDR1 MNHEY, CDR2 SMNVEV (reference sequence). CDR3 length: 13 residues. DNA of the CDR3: TGTGCCAGCAGCCGGACAGGGACCTACGAGCAGTACTTC. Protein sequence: CASSRTGTYEQYF.

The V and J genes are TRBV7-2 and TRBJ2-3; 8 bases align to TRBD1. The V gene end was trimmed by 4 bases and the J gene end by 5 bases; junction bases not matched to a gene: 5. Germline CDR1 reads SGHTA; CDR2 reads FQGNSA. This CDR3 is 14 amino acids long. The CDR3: CASSYGGQGDTQYF. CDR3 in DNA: TGTGCCAGCAGCTATGGCGGACAGGGAGATACGCAGTATTTT.